The 27 T cell receptor beta chains below all came from one sample that was sequenced in a study of CD8+ T cells in alopecia areata. This sample's treatment: oral pan-JAK inhibitor, 5-10 mg twice daily. In each case, RNA was isolated and then reverse transcribed into cDNA as the sequencing template. Some clones are missing from TCRdb's copy, which holds only in-frame ones; the method was immunoSEQ multiplex PCR. The table shows 200,000 to 250,000 clones, with around 65% occurring only once. This material consisted of CD4+ T cells sorted from blood, taken at week 4, from a patient treated with tofacitinib. These receptors were taken from a human donor with alopecia areata.

This rearrangement joins TRBV29-1 to TRBJ1-5; D not resolved. The CDR3 is 13 amino acids. V was trimmed by 6 bases and J by 0 bases, leaving 9 bases between them. The V gene's germline CDR1 is SQVTM and CDR2 ANQGSEA. The CDR3 loop is CSVQADSNQPQHF. DNA of the CDR3: TGCAGCGTCCAGGCAGATAGCAATCAGCCCCAGCATTTT.

This sequence joins TRBV7-2 and TRBJ1-1; maybe TRBD1 (6 bases). V dropped 5 bases and J dropped 4 bases, with 11 bases sitting between them. The CDR3 has 13 amino acids. Germline CDR1 SGHTA, CDR2 FQGNSA. CDR3 sequence: CASSGTGLTEAFF. CDR3 nucleotides: TGTGCCAGCAGCGGTACAGGGCTCACTGAAGCTTTCTTT.

V and J are TRBV5-5 and TRBJ2-7; 14 positions match TRBD2. This CDR3 contains 16 residues. The V and J ends lost 6 bases and 6 bases, in that order; junction bases with no gene match: 11. Per germline, CDR1 SGHKS and CDR2 YYEKEE (reference sequence). The CDR3 sequence: CASTRYWTSGGTEQYF. DNA of the CDR3: TGTGCCAGCACTCGATACTGGACTAGCGGGGGGACCGAGCAGTACTTC.

This rearrangement joins TRBV6-5 to TRBJ1-6, with TRBD1 matching over 10 bases. The germline V gene encodes CDR1 MNHEY and CDR2 SVGAGI. V was clipped by 0 bases and J by 10 bases; unmatched bases: 3. The CDR3 loop spans 15 amino acids. In DNA, the CDR3 is TGTGCCAGCAGTTACTCCGGACAGGGGGACTCACCCCTCCACTTT. This encodes CASSYSGQGDSPLHF.

The chain carries TRBV4-3 and TRBJ2-3, with a possible D match to TRBD2 (6 bases). Between the trimmed V and J ends, which lost 0 bases and 7 bases, there was a span of 14 bases. Germline-derived CDR1 and CDR2 are LGHNA and YSLEER. The CDR3 runs to 15 residues. CDR3 nucleotide sequence: TGCGCCAGCAGCCAAGATCAGGGACGGGAGTATACGCAGTATTTT. It translates to CASSQDQGREYTQYF.

The V and J genes are TRBV6-5 and TRBJ2-7; D is undetermined. In germline, CDR1 is MNHEY, CDR2 SVGAGI. The CDR3 has 11 residues. V shed 5 bases and J shed 3 bases, with 5 bases lying between them. Here the CDR3 DNA reads TGTGCCAGCAGTCTGCGCTACGAGCAGTACTTC. It translates to CASSLRYEQYF.

The chain employs TRBV30 and TRBJ2-3; D not certain. V gave up 3 bases and J gave up 2 bases, with 9 bases separating them. The CDR3 runs to 13 residues. The germline gives CDR1 GTSNPN, CDR2 SVGIG (reference sequence). The CDR3 region has the DNA TGTGCCTGGAGGGCGGCCCCCACAGATACGCAGTATTTT. Protein: CAWRAAPTDTQYF.

The V gene is TRBV5-1, the J gene TRBJ2-2; 8 nucleotides agree with TRBD1. With 6 bases clipped from V and 8 bases from J, the junction kept 9 bases outside the gene matches. The germline CDR1 and CDR2 sequences are SGHRS and YFSETQ. This CDR3 is 14 amino acids long. The CDR3 DNA reads as TGCGCCAGCACCGAGCAGGGGGCTCCGGGGGAGCTGTTTTTT. This translates into CASTEQGAPGELFF.

This chain uses TRBV4-3 with TRBJ1-1, with a possible D match to TRBD1 (6 bases). This CDR3 region has 13 residues. V lost 5 bases and J 7 bases, leaving 14 bases between the germline ends. Germline CDR1 is LGHNA and CDR2 is YSLEER. The chain's CDR3 is CASSTLTGHEAFF. CDR3 nucleotide sequence: TGCGCCAGCAGCACCTTGACAGGCCATGAAGCTTTCTTT.

The rearrangement uses TRBV19 and TRBJ1-4; the D gene is possibly TRBD1 (6 bases). V was clipped by 3 bases and J by 3 bases, with 14 bases between them. CDR3 length equals 16 residues. Germline V lookup: CDR1 LNHDA, CDR2 SQIVND (reference sequence). CDR3 protein: CASSMTPQGSNEKLFF. Written as DNA, the CDR3 is TGTGCCAGTAGTATGACTCCTCAGGGGTCTAATGAAAAACTGTTTTTT.

This chain uses TRBV25-1 with TRBJ1-1; D not resolved. Trimming shortened V by 7 bases and J by 0 bases, and 9 bases separated the two germline ends. The germline V gene encodes CDR1 MGHDK and CDR2 SYGVNS. The CDR3 sequence is 13 residues long. For the CDR3, the DNA is TGTGCCAGCACCGGGTGGATGAACACTGAAGCTTTCTTT. Protein product: CASTGWMNTEAFF.

The rearrangement links TRBV5-6 to TRBJ1-2, with unresolved D. This CDR3 is 14 amino acids long. Per the germline V gene, CDR1 is SGHDT and CDR2 is YYEEEE. Trimming removed 1 base from V and 5 bases from J, with 12 bases in between. CDR3 protein: CASSLRGIGYGYTF. In DNA form, the CDR3 reads TGTGCCAGCAGCTTGCGGGGAATTGGTTATGGCTACACCTTC. Full variable domain (remainder filled in from reference TRBV5-6 and TRBJ1-2): DAGVTQSPTHLIKTRGQQVTLRCSPKSGHDTVSWYQQALGQGPQFIFQYYEEEERQRGNFPDRFSGHQFPNYSSELNVNALLLGDSALYLCASSLRGIGYGYTFGSGTRLTVV.

This clone came up a few times. This rearrangement joins TRBV5-1 to TRBJ1-1; 7 bases line up with TRBD1. V shed 2 bases and J 7 bases; nucleotides not matched to a gene: 2. The germline CDR1 and CDR2 sequences are SGHRS and YFSETQ. The CDR3 consists of 12 residues. CDR3: CASSFGQDEAFF. In DNA form, the CDR3 reads TGCGCCAGCAGCTTCGGACAGGATGAAGCTTTCTTT.

This chain uses TRBV18 with TRBJ2-1; 9 bases agree with TRBD1. The CDR3 length is 14 residues. Per the germline V gene, CDR1 is KGHSH and CDR2 is LQKENI. The V segment lost 1 base and the J segment 9 bases; nucleotides outside the gene matches: 4. CDR3 sequence reads: CASSPRRDRVEQFF. The CDR3 nucleotides read TGTGCCAGCTCACCACGCCGGGACAGGGTTGAGCAGTTCTTC.

This sequence joins TRBV5-5 and TRBJ1-6; D gene uncertain. The CDR3 is 13 amino acids. Trimming took off 4 bases at V and 10 bases at J, with 12 bases between the two ends. Germline CDR1 SGHKS, CDR2 YYEKEE (reference sequence). Written as DNA, the CDR3 is TGTGCCAGCAGCGTAACAGAGACCTCACCCCTCCACTTT. It is translated as CASSVTETSPLHF.

This clone was observed a handful of times. The chain joins TRBV11-2 to TRBJ1-6, with no clear D. The V end was cut by 5 bases, the J end by 0 bases, with 20 bases between. The CDR3 covers 19 residues. Per germline, CDR1 SGHAT and CDR2 FQNNGV. This chain's CDR3 is CASSPTYTLRSSYNSPLHF. The DNA for the CDR3 is TGTGCCAGCAGCCCTACATACACGTTGCGGAGCTCCTATAATTCACCCCTCCACTTT.

This clone is a singleton in its sample. V is TRBV23-1 and J is TRBJ1-1; D is unresolved. TRBV23-1 belongs to the ORF category, with a function that is uncertain. The CDR3 has 9 amino acids. V was trimmed by 7 bases and J by 11 bases, leaving 8 bases between them. The chain's CDR3 is CASTEAAFF. The DNA of the CDR3 is TGCGCCAGCACCGAAGCGGCTTTCTTT.

This chain links TRBV30 with TRBJ1-1; TRBD1 matches at 7 bases. Trimming cost V 5 bases and J 0 bases; bases outside gene matches: 15. This CDR3 contains 17 residues. The germline V gene encodes CDR1 GTSNPN and CDR2 SVGIG (reference sequence). The CDR3 region is CAWFLGRGEGMNTEAFF. Here the CDR3 DNA reads TGTGCCTGGTTTCTCGGCAGGGGGGAAGGCATGAACACTGAAGCTTTCTTT.

V gene TRBV15 combines with J gene TRBJ2-3; D is ambiguous. Trimming pared 0 bases from V and 2 bases from J, leaving 9 bases between. The CDR3 loop spans 15 amino acids. Germline lookup yields CDR1 LNHNV and CDR2 YYDKDF (reference sequence). The CDR3 region is CATSRDSVLTDTQYF. The DNA for the CDR3 is TGTGCCACCAGCAGAGATTCGGTGCTCACAGATACGCAGTATTTT.

The count of this clone is one. This chain connects TRBV7-9 to TRBJ2-3; D perhaps matches TRBD1 (5 bases). The CDR3 has 14 amino acids. Germline V gene data show CDR1 as SEHNR and CDR2 as FQNEAQ (reference sequence). With 4 bases removed from V and 5 bases from J, the gap between germline ends came to 13 bases. For the CDR3, the DNA is TGTGCCAGCAGCTCACTCCACCAGGGAGATACGCAGTATTTT. This gives the protein CASSSLHQGDTQYF.

This clone showed up just a few times. The chain links TRBV30 to TRBJ2-5, with 8 nucleotides matching TRBD1. Germline V gene lookup returns CDR1 GTSNPN and CDR2 SVGIG (reference sequence). Trimming removed 4 bases from V and 2 bases from J; junction bases left unmatched: 3. This CDR3 comprises 13 residues. The CDR3 DNA sequence: TGTGCCTGGACAGGGGGCCGACAAGAGACCCAGTACTTC. Its translation: CAWTGGRQETQYF.

This chain links TRBV4-1 with TRBJ2-5; 7 bases are a match to TRBD2. The CDR3 has 15 amino acids. Germline CDR1 and CDR2: MGHRA and YSYEKL. Unmatched junction bases numbered 6, after V lost 0 bases and J lost 5 bases. CDR3 region: CASSQDTTSVETQYF. The CDR3 DNA sequence: TGCGCCAGCAGCCAAGATACAACTAGCGTTGAGACCCAGTACTTC.

This clone was observed a few times. This sample also contains other DNA sequences that code for the same CDR3. J is TRBJ1-2 and V is TRBV7-2; the D gene is possibly TRBD1 (5 bases). Germline values: CDR1 SGHTA, CDR2 FQGNSA. The CDR3 is made up of 14 amino acids. Trimming took off 5 bases at V and 2 bases at J, with 12 bases between the two ends. Here the CDR3 DNA reads TGTGCCAGCAGCCCTCGGGGGGGGAACTATGGCTACACCTTC. Its translation is CASSPRGGNYGYTF.

This chain links TRBV29-1 with TRBJ2-2, with D perhaps matching TRBD1 (6 bases). Trimming stripped 7 bases from V and 7 bases from J, with 10 bases between. The CDR3 is 11 amino acids. Germline V gene data show CDR1 as SQVTM and CDR2 as ANQGSEA. The CDR3, as DNA: TGCAGCGCAGCAGGGGACGGGGAGCTGTTTTTT. It encodes CSAAGDGELFF.

The chain is built from TRBV10-1 and TRBJ2-1, with 7 positions matching TRBD1. V was clipped by 3 bases and J by 6 bases; unmatched bases: 11. The CDR3 loop spans 16 amino acids. Germline V gene sequence: CDR1 WNHNN, CDR2 SYGVQD (reference sequence). In DNA form, the CDR3 reads TGCGCCAGCAGTGAAGGGGGCTCCACGGGGTTCAATGAGCAGTTCTTC. Translation gives CASSEGGSTGFNEQFF.

The CDR3 DNA follows: TGCGCCAGCAGCTCCTACTGGACTAGCGGGGAGCCAGATACGCAGTATTTT. Translating it yields CASSSYWTSGEPDTQYF. The rearrangement links TRBV4-1 to TRBJ2-3; 12 bases agree with TRBD2. The CDR3 runs to 17 residues. Per germline, CDR1 MGHRA and CDR2 YSYEKL. Unmatched junction bases numbered 10, after V lost 5 bases and J lost 4 bases.

The genes are TRBV4-3 and TRBJ1-1; a possible D gene is TRBD1 (6 bases). Trimming took off 6 bases at V and 5 bases at J, with 25 bases between the two ends. The CDR3 is made up of 17 amino acids. Germline CDR1 and CDR2: LGHNA and YSLEER. The CDR3 sequence: CASRNQGRGAWGTEAFF. CDR3 nucleotides: TGCGCCAGCAGAAATCAGGGGCGGGGTGCTTGGGGAACTGAAGCTTTCTTT.